The 2 T cell receptor beta chains below all came from one sample that was sequenced in a study of T cell changes during pregnancy in multiple sclerosis. Some clones are missing from TCRdb's copy, which holds only in-frame ones; the method was immunoSEQ multiplex PCR. The table has approximately 9,100 clones, 87% seen once. The specimen comprised CD8+ T cells from peripheral blood mononuclear cells, sampled in the first trimester of pregnancy. The receptors stem from a female donor in good health, enrolled as a control in a pregnancy study.

By sample share, this clone is medium-sized. The V call is TRBV28, the J call TRBJ1-6; 8 bases are shared with TRBD1. V dropped 4 bases and J dropped 1; count of bases not matched to a gene: 9. The CDR3 loop spans 18 amino acids. Germline V lookup: CDR1 MDHEN, CDR2 SYDVKM. The CDR3 sequence is CASSSDRGLESYNSPLHF. The CDR3 DNA is TGTGCCAGCAGTTCCGACAGGGGATTAGAATCCTATAATTCACCCCTCCACTTT.

The rearrangement joins TRBV5-1 to TRBJ1-2; D is perhaps TRBD1 (5 bases). The CDR3 spans 13 residues. Germline-derived CDR1 and CDR2 are SGHRS and YFSETQ. The V end was cut by 6 bases, the J end by 6 bases, with 15 bases between. The CDR3 loop reads CASNGAAGHGYTF. CDR3 DNA: TGCGCCAGCAATGGAGCGGCGGGGCATGGCTACACCTTC.